This record looks at one T cell receptor (beta chain) sequence and its context. Its antigen is unidentified. This specimen belongs to a study of human T cells and chemical hapten exposure. Points from the study as a whole: DPC sensitization produced no change in TCRs with frequency above 1 in 1000.

Germline CDR1 is SGHRS and CDR2 is YFSETQ. There are 14 residues in the CDR3. Trimming removed 6 bases from V and 5 bases from J, with 17 bases in between. Time point defined: patch test 2, 6 weeks after DPC sensitization. As to treatment: therapeutic diphenylcyclopropenone sensitization with weekly scalp DPC. As processed by the authors: A per-sample median of about 96,000 TCRs was observed, with a range of roughly 20,000 to 690,600. TCRdb itself ran the RACE reads through MiXCR, one entry per CDR3 protein. These V and J calls are TCRdb output, not the study's own analysis. Among about 69,000 distinct CDR3 sequences listed, about 9.3% were seen once.

The sequences come from whole blood, collected in connection with sensitization to the hapten diphenylcyclopropenone (DPC). The chain combines TRBV5-1 with TRBJ1-2, with D possibly TRBD1 on 6 matching bases. This TCR derives from a woman in her fifties or sixties with alopecia areata. Some clones in this sample may be carry-over from other donors' samples. Here the CDR3 reads CASKVDPGDYGYTF. The CDR3, as DNA: TGCGCCAGCAAGGTGGATCCAGGGGATTATGGCTACACCTTC.